This T cell receptor beta chain was sequenced for a study of breast tumors, draining lymph nodes, adjacent tissues. This clonotype has a count of ten or more. What it binds is unknown. The study's findings and limits: Compared with lymph nodes, tumors were less diverse; compared with nontumor tissue, more. Luminal-like breast cancer showed significantly greater tumor-nontumor repertoire similarity than basal-like breast cancer did.

One entry per CDR3 protein, called by TCRdb with MiXCR from the multiplex PCR reads. The table has more than 100,000 distinct CDR3 sequences, around 24% seen once. The CDR3 has 14 residues. Germline V gene sequence: CDR1 SGHRS, CDR2 YFSETQ. Deletions cut 3 bases from V and 4 bases from J, with 12 bases between. Breast cancer patients provided tissue from their axillary draining lymph nodes. The specimen was axillary lymph node tissue. The gene calls are TRBV5-1 and TRBJ2-3; D tentatively fits TRBD1 or TRBD2 (5 bases each). This clonotype was obtained from a female donor with breast cancer. Some clones in this sample may be carry-over from other donors' samples. The CDR3 DNA sequence: TGCGCCAGCAGCTCATCGGGGCGGCCAGATACGCAGTATTTT. Its protein is CASSSSGRPDTQYF.